This T cell receptor (beta chain) was recovered during a study of siplizumab effects on memory and regulatory T cells. General study results and limits: Proliferating Tregs' suppressive function in siplizumab cultures went unconfirmed.

Each sample had around 99,000 TCR templates assayed. The table came from immunoSEQ multiplex PCR; TCRdb's copy has only in-frame clones and leaves some out. The repertoire consists of over 70,000 clones, with approximately 95% occurring once and the leading ten covering around 20%. Germline loops: CDR1 LNHDA, CDR2 SQIVND (reference sequence). Trimming at V came to 6 bases and at J to 2 bases, leaving 10 bases not matched to a gene. The CDR3 extends over 18 amino acids. This clone was detected once. Its antigen is unknown. This TCR came from a human donor in good health. The gene calls are TRBV19 and TRBJ2-1; 13 nucleotides line up with TRBD2. Source material: CD8+ T cells sorted from blood. CDR3 in DNA: TGTGCCAGTAGCCCGTTACTAGCGGGAGGGTCCGCCTACAATGAGCAGTTCTTC. Residues: CASSPLLAGGSAYNEQFF.